The present TCR beta chain was sequenced within a study of human T cells and chemical hapten exposure. Background on the study: The use of 2% DPC on around 2 cm by around 2 cm of upper inner arm skin constituted sensitization.

Individual cDNA molecules each carried unique molecular identifiers attached by the library. Each CDR3 protein gets one entry after TCRdb re-called the RACE reads with MiXCR. The table has some 400,000 distinct CDR3 sequences, about 4.4% seen once. Many counts were recorded for this clonotype. Its matching antigen is unknown. This CDR3 spans 13 amino acids. V lost 7 bases and J lost 5, with 15 bases in between. Study outcomes and limitations: Significantly more large CDR3 similarity clusters were formed by expanded TCRs than by controls. Once DPC sensitization occurred, TCRs above 1 in 1000 frequency showed no change.

Time point noted: patch test 1, 2 weeks after DPC sensitization. The treatment is: therapeutic diphenylcyclopropenone sensitization with weekly scalp DPC. This TCR was sampled from a woman between 50 and 59 years old with alopecia areata. Some clones in this sample may be carry-over from other donors' samples. This sample comprised whole blood, obtained in connection with sensitization to the hapten diphenylcyclopropenone (DPC). The chain links TRBV12-3 or TRBV12-4 to TRBJ2-7; D not certain. The CDR3, as DNA: TGTGCCAGCACCTTGGGCTACCCAGACGAGCAGTACTTC. Its translation: CASTLGYPDEQYF.